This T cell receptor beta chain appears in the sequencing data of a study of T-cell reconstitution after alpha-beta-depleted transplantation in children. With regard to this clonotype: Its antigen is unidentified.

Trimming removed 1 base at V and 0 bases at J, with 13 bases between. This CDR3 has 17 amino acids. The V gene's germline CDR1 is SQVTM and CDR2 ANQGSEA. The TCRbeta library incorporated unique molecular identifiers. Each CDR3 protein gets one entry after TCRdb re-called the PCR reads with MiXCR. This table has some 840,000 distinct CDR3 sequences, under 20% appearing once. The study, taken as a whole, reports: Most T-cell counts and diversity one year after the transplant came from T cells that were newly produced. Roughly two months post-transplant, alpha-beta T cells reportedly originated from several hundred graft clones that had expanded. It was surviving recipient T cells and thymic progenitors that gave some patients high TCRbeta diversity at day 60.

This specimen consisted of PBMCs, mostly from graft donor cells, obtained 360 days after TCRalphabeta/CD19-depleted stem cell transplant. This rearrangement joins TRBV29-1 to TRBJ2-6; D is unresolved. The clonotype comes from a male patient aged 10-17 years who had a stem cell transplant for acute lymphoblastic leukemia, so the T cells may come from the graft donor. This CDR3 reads CSVEGGQLSSGANVLTF. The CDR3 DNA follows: TGCAGCGTTGAAGGTGGGCAGCTGAGCTCTGGGGCCAACGTCCTGACTTTC.